Listed here are 3 T cell receptor beta chains from one sample, sequenced in a study of cytomegalovirus exposure and HLA in healthy donors. With 60 Vbeta and 13 Jbeta primers, the PCR was carried out. Repertoires were generated with immunoSEQ multiplex PCR, while TCRdb's copy carries only in-frame clones and drops some. Seen here are 120,000 to 150,000 clones, around 83% observed once, and the top ten hold roughly 1.2%. The sequenced sample was PBMCs. These receptors all stem from a male donor in good health and CMV-seropositive.

The chain has TRBV5-1 and TRBJ1-1; 8 nucleotides line up with TRBD1. The trim removed 4 bases at V and 3 bases at J, leaving 5 bases unmatched. The germline CDR1 and CDR2 sequences are SGHRS and YFSETQ. CDR3 length equals 14 residues. The CDR3 DNA is TGCGCCAGCAGCGCGGCAGGGGGCGACACTGAAGCTTTCTTT. Protein product: CASSAAGGDTEAFF. The whole variable domain, filled in from reference TRBV5-1 and TRBJ1-1, reads KAGVTQTPRYLIKTRGQQVTLSCSPISGHRSVSWYQQTPGQGLQFLFEYFSETQRNKGNFPGRFSGRQFSNSRSEMNVSTLELGDSALYLCASSAAGGDTEAFFGQGTRLTVV.

The chain joins TRBV7-2 to TRBJ1-5, with D hard to call. The V end lost 2 bases, the J end lost 6 bases, and 8 bases lay between the germline ends. There are 13 residues in the CDR3. The germline V gene encodes CDR1 SGHTA and CDR2 FQGNSA. CDR3 sequence reads: CASSLLFGQPQHF. CDR3 sequence (DNA): TGTGCCAGCAGCTTACTGTTCGGTCAGCCCCAGCATTTT.

This clone has more than one count but fewer than ten. The chain joins TRBV6-5 to TRBJ1-2; D might be TRBD1 (5 bases). With 4 bases removed from V and 6 bases from J, the gap between germline ends came to 9 bases. This CDR3 is built from 12 residues. The germline V gene encodes CDR1 MNHEY and CDR2 SVGAGI. The CDR3 reads CASSLGEDGYTF. Here the CDR3 DNA reads TGTGCCAGCAGTTTAGGGGAGGATGGCTACACCTTC.